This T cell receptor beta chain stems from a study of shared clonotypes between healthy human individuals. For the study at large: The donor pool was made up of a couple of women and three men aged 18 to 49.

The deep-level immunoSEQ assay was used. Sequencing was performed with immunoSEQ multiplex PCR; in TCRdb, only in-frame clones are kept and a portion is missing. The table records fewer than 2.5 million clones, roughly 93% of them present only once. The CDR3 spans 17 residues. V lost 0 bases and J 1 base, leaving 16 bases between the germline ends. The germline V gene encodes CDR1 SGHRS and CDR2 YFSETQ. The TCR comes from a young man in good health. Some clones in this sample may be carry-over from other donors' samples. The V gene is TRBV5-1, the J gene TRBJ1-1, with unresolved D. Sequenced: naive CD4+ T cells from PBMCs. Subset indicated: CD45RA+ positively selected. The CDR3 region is CASSLERQGIRNTEAFF. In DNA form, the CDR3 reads TGCGCCAGCAGCTTGGAAAGACAAGGAATAAGGAACACTGAAGCTTTCTTT.